The entry below gives a single T cell receptor (beta chain) sequence along with its context. This specimen comes from a study of response to subunit inactivated influenza vaccine. With V trimmed by 1 base and J by 10 bases, 13 bases remained unmatched. Germline loops: CDR1 LNHNV, CDR2 YYDKDF (reference sequence). The CDR3 sequence is 17 residues long. TCRdb re-called the RT-PCR reads with MiXCR, one entry per CDR3 protein. The data show a few hundred thousand distinct CDR3 sequences, with approximately 20% seen just once and 10% held by the top ten. The chain employs TRBV15 and TRBJ2-1, with 10 bases lining up with TRBD2. The sequence came from a man aged 45-69 years who received an inactivated influenza vaccine. Sequencing was performed on PBMCs from blood, taken about 19 months after vaccination. CDR3 sequence reads: CATSRGFAGTSASEQFF. For the CDR3, the DNA is TGTGCCACCAGCAGAGGTTTCGCCGGGACTAGCGCGAGCGAGCAGTTCTTC.